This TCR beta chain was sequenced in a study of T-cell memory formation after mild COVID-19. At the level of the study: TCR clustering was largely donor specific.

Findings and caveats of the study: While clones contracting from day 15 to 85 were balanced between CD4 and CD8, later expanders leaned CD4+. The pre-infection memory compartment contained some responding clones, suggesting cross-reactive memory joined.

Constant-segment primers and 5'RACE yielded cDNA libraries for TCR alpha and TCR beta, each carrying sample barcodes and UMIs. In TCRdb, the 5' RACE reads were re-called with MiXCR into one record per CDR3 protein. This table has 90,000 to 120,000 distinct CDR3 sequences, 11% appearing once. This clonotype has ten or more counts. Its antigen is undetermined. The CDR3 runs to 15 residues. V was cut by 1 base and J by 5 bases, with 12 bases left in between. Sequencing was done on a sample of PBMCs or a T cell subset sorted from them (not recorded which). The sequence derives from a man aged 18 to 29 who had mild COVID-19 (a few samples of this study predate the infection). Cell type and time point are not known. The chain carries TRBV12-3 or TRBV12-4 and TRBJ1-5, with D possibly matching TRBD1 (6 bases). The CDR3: CASSLEVGADQPQHF. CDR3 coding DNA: TGTGCCAGCAGTTTAGAGGTGGGGGCGGATCAGCCCCAGCATTTT.